Following are 6 T cell receptor beta chains from one sample sequenced in a study of cytomegalovirus exposure and HLA in healthy donors. The PCR made use of 60 Vbeta and 13 Jbeta primers. The assay was immunoSEQ multiplex PCR, and TCRdb's table has in-frame clones only and misses some. The table lists 140,000 or so clones, approximately 83% of them singletons. Sequenced sample: PBMCs. All receptors come from a woman in her 40s in good health and CMV-seronegative.

The genes are TRBV5-8 and TRBJ1-4; weak D call: TRBD1 (5 bases). CDR1 is SGHTS and CDR2 is YDEGEE in the germline V gene. The CDR3 is made up of 15 amino acids. Deletions cut 4 bases from V and 0 bases from J, with 10 bases between. CDR3 nucleotides: TGTGCCAGCAGCCCGCGACAGACAACTAATGAAAAACTGTTTTTT. This translates into CASSPRQTTNEKLFF.

The gene calls are TRBV27 and TRBJ1-4; 7 nucleotides match TRBD1. CDR3 length equals 15 residues. Trimming at V came to 5 bases and at J to 2 bases, leaving 5 bases not matched to a gene. Germline assignment: CDR1 MNHEY and CDR2 SMNVEV (reference sequence). CDR3 in amino acids: CASSLHRGTNEKLFF. The DNA of the CDR3 is TGTGCCAGCAGTCTTCACAGGGGTACTAATGAAAAACTGTTTTTT.

The chain joins TRBV11-2 to TRBJ1-2; D might be TRBD1 (5 bases). This CDR3 comprises 12 residues. V dropped 4 bases and J dropped 6 bases, with 9 bases sitting between them. Germline-derived CDR1 and CDR2 are SGHAT and FQNNGV. The CDR3 bases are TGTGCCAGCAGCTCGGGGGGAGATGGCTACACCTTC. Protein: CASSSGGDGYTF.

The chain uses TRBV6-6 and TRBJ1-2; 7 nucleotides match TRBD1. V dropped 6 bases and J dropped 4; count of bases not matched to a gene: 8. Germline V gene sequence: CDR1 MNHNY, CDR2 SVGAGI (reference sequence). CDR3 length equals 14 residues. In DNA, the CDR3 is TGTGCCAGCAGACCGCTGGGACAGCTCTATGGCTACACCTTC. Residues: CASRPLGQLYGYTF.

The chain couples TRBV27 to TRBJ2-2; 10 nucleotides align to TRBD2. The CDR3 extends over 18 amino acids. J gave up 6 bases and V 2 bases, and 12 bases lay outside the gene matches. Per germline, CDR1 MNHEY and CDR2 SMNVEV (reference sequence). In DNA form, the CDR3 reads TGTGCCAGCAGTTTACTTTGGACTAGCGGAGCCGGAGCCGGGGAGCTGTTTTTT. It specifies CASSLLWTSGAGAGELFF.

The chain links TRBV6-1 to TRBJ1-5; 9 bases map to TRBD1. The CDR3 totals 15 residues. V shed 7 bases and J 2 bases; nucleotides not matched to a gene: 6. Germline V gene data show CDR1 as MNHNS and CDR2 as SASEGT. In nucleotides, the CDR3 is TGTGCCAGCAACCCTACAGGGGGCCGCAATCAGCCCCAGCATTTT. Translation: CASNPTGGRNQPQHF.